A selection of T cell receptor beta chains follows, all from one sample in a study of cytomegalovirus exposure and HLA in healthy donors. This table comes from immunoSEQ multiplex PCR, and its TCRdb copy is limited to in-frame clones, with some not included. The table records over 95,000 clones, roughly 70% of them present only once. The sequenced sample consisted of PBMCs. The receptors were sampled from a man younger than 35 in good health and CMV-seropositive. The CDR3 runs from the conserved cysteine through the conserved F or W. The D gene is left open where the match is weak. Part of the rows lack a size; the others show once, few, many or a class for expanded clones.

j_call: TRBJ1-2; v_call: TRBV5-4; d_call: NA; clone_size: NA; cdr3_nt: TGTGCCAGCAGGACTCAGGGGCGTGATGTCTATGGCTACACCTTC; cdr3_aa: CASRTQGRDVYGYTF
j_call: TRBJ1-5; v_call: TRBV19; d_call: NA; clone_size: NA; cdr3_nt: TGTGCCACTCGGGGTCGCAATCAGCCCCAGCATTTT; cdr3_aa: CATRGRNQPQHF
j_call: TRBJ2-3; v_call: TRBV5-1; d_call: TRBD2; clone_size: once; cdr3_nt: TGCGCCAGCATAGCGGGGGGGCAAGGTAAAGATACGCAGTATTTT; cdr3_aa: CASIAGGQGKDTQYF
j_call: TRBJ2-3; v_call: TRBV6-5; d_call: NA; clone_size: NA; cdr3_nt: TGTGCCAGCAGGAGGGGACAATCTACGCAGTATTTT; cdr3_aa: CASRRGQSTQYF
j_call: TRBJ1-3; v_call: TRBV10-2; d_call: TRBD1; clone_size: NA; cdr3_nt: TGCGCCAGCAGGGGACAGCGAGGGGGAAACACCATATATTTT; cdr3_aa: CASRGQRGGNTIYF
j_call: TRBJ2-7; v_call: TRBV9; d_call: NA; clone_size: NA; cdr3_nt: TGTGCCAGCAGCGCCACCGGGTCTACTAAAAACCTCCCCTCCTACGAGCAGTACTTC; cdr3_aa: CASSATGSTKNLPSYEQYF
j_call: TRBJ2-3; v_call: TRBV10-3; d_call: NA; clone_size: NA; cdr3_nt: TGTGCCATCAGTGATAAACTCACAGATACGCAGTATTTT; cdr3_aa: CAISDKLTDTQYF
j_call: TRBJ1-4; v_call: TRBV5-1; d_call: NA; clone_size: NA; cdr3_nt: TGCGCCAGCAGCTTGGCCCCCCCGGGACAACTAACAACTAATGAAAAACTGTTTTTT; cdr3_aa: CASSLAPPGQLTTNEKLFF
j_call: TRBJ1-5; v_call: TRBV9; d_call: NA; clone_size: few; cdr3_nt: TGTGCCAGCAGCGTAGGCCAGTATCAGCCCCAGCATTTT; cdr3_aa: CASSVGQYQPQHF
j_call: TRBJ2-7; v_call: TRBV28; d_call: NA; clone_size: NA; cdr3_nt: TGTGCCAGCAGCGACGCGGATCCCTACGAGCAGTACTTC; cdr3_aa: CASSDADPYEQYF
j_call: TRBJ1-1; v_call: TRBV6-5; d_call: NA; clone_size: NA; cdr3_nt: TGTGCCAGCAGTTACGGGCGAAAGAACACTGAAGCTTTCTTT; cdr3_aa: CASSYGRKNTEAFF
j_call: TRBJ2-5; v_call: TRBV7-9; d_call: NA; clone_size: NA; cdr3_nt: TGTGCCAGCAGCTTAACTCGGGGACAAGAGACCCAGTACTTC; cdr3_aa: CASSLTRGQETQYF
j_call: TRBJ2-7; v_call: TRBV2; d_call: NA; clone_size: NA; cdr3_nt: TGTGCCAGCAGTGAGGGCAGGGGCCCAAACTCCTACGAGCAGTACTTC; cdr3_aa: CASSEGRGPNSYEQYF
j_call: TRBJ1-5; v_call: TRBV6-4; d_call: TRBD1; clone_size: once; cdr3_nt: TGTGCCAGCAGACGACAGGGTGGGCAGCCCCAGCATTTT; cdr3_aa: CASRRQGGQPQHF
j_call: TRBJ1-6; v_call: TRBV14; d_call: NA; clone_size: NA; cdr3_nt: TGTGCCAGCAGCTACACGTCAGGGGTTGGTTCACCCCTCCACTTT; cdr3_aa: CASSYTSGVGSPLHF
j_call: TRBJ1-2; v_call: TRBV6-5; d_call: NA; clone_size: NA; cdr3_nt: TGTGCCAGCAAGACGGGGGATTATGGCTACACCTTC; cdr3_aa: CASKTGDYGYTF
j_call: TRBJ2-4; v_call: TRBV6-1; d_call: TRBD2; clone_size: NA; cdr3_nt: TGTGCCAGCAGTGAAACAGCGGGGGGCCGGAACATTCAGTACTTC; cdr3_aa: CASSETAGGRNIQYF
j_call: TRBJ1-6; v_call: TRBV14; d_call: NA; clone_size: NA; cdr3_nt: TGTGCCAGCAGCCAAGCCTCGTTCTCACCCCTCCACTTT; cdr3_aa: CASSQASFSPLHF
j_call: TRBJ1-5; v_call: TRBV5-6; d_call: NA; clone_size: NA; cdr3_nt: TGTGCCAGCAGCCAGACACACAATAGCAATCAGCCCCAGCATTTT; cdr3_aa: CASSQTHNSNQPQHF
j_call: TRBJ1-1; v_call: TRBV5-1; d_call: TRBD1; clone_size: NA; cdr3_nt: TGCGCCAGCAGCTTGGGGGACAGGCCTCTGAACACTGAAGCTTTCTTT; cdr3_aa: CASSLGDRPLNTEAFF
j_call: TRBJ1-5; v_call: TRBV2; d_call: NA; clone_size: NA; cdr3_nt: TGTGCCAGCAAGGCCGGAGAGGTCAATCAGCCCCAGCATTTT; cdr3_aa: CASKAGEVNQPQHF
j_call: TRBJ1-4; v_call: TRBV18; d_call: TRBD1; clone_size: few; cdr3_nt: TGTGCCAGCTCACAAGGACAGGGTAATGAAAAACTGTTTTTT; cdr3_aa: CASSQGQGNEKLFF
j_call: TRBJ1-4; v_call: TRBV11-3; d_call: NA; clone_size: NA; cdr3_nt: TGTGCCAGCAGCTTAGGGGCGGCAGGCGGACTAGAAAAACTGTTTTTT; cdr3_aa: CASSLGAAGGLEKLFF
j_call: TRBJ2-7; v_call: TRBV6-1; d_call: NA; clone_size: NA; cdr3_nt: TGTGCCAGCATTAGGACAGCCTCACTCTACGAGCAGTACTTC; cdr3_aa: CASIRTASLYEQYF
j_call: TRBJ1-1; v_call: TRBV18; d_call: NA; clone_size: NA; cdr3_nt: TGTGCCAGCTCACCAACTCCGGGGGGGACTGAAGCTTTCTTT; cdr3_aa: CASSPTPGGTEAFF
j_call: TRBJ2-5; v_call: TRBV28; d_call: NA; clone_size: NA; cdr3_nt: TGTGCCAGCAGTTTTAGTGGTCGGGAGACCCAGTACTTC; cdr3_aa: CASSFSGRETQYF
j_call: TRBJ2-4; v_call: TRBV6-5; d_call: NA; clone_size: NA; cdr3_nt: TGTGCCAGCAGTTACGAGCAGGGGGGCATTCAGTACTTC; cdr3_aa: CASSYEQGGIQYF
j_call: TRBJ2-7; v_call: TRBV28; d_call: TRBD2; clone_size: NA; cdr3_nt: TGTGCCAGCAGTTTATCAACCAGTCAGCGGGGCCACGAGCAGTACTTC; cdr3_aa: CASSLSTSQRGHEQYF
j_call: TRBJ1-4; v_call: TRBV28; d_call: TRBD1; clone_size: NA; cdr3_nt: TGTGCCAGCAGTCCGACAGGGGCTGATGAAAAACTGTTTTTT; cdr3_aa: CASSPTGADEKLFF
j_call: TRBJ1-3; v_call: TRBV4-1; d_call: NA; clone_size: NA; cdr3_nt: TGCGCCAGCAGCCAAGATCCCCGAGCTTTCTCTGGAAACACCATATATTTT; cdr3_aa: CASSQDPRAFSGNTIYF
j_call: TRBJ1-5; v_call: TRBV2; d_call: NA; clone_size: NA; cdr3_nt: TGTGCCAGCGGGCAACAGGGTAATCAGCCCCAGCATTTT; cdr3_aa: CASGQQGNQPQHF
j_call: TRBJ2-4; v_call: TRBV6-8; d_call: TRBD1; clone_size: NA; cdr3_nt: TGTGCCAGCAACCTACAGGGGGCGGCCAAAAACATTCAGTACTTC; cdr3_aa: CASNLQGAAKNIQYF
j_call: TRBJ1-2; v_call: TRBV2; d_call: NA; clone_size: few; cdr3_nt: TGTGCCAGCAGTCAGGGGAACTATGGCTACCCCTTC; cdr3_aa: CASSQGNYGYPF
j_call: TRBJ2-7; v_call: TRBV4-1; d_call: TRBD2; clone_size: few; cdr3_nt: TGCGCCAGCAGCCAAGACGGGGGGGAGGGAAACGAGCAGTACTTC; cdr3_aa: CASSQDGGEGNEQYF
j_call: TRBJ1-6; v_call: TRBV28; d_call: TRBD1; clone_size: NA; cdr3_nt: TGTGCCAGCAGTTTCGGGGACAGGAACAATTCACCCCTCCACTTT; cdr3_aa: CASSFGDRNNSPLHF
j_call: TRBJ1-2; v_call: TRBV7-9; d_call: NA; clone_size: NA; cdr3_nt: TGTGCCAGCATCCCGGACTCTAACTATGGCTACACCTTC; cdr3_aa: CASIPDSNYGYTF
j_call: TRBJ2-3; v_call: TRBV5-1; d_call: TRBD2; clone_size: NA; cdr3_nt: TGCGCCACCCGAGTAGGCGGGGGGCCTAGCACAGATACGCAGTATTTT; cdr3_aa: CATRVGGGPSTDTQYF
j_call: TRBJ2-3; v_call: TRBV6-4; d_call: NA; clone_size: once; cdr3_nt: TGTGCCAGCAGTGAACAGGGTTCCACAGATACGCAGTATTTT; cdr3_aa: CASSEQGSTDTQYF
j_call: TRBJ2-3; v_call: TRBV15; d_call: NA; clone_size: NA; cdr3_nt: TGTGCCACCAGCAGAGCGCGGCCGGATACGCAGTATTTT; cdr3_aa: CATSRARPDTQYF